This T cell receptor (beta chain) comes out of a study of shared clonotypes between healthy human individuals. The CDR3 extends over 14 amino acids. V was clipped by 7 bases and J by 0 bases, with 10 bases between them. Germline V gives CDR1 ENHRY, CDR2 SYGVKD. Generated by immunoSEQ multiplex PCR, the TCRdb table keeps only in-frame clones and is missing some. Of about 1.5 million clones listed, around 98% are singletons. The TCR sequence derives from a man younger than 40 in good health. Sequencing was performed on naive CD4+ T cells sorted from blood. Stated subset: CD45RA+ positively selected. The chain uses TRBV10-3 and TRBJ2-1; D not resolved. The CDR3 coding sequence is TGTGCCATCAATCCCGGTGGCTCCTACAATGAGCAGTTCTTC. Its protein is CAINPGGSYNEQFF.